These 30 T cell receptor beta chains originate from one sample sequenced in a study of T cells after yellow fever vaccination. TCRdb passed the 5' RACE reads through MiXCR, listing each CDR3 protein once. The data hold about 320,000 distinct CDR3 sequences, with 3.5% to 4.5% observed a single time. The sequencing here drew on PBMCs, taken 15 days after the yellow fever booster vaccination. These receptors originate from a man younger than 35 who received the YFV17D yellow fever vaccine.

This clonotype was seen only a few times. The chain employs TRBV4-2 and TRBJ2-3; 10 nucleotides line up with TRBD2. Germline lookup yields CDR1 LGHNA and CDR2 YNFKEQ. The CDR3 has 16 residues. With V trimmed by 0 bases and J by 9 bases, 9 bases remained unmatched. The CDR3 DNA follows: TGTGCCAGCAGCCAAGATGAGGTAGCGGGGGGACAGACGCAGTATTTT. It specifies CASSQDEVAGGQTQYF.

This clonotype was seen many times. This chain links TRBV12-3 or TRBV12-4 with TRBJ1-6, with D hard to call. V was shortened by 3 bases and J by 4 bases, with 7 bases between the two germline ends. The CDR3 sequence is 14 residues long. The CDR3 DNA is TGTGCCAGCAGTTTTTGGGGTTATAATTCACCCCTCCACTTT. This encodes CASSFWGYNSPLHF.

This clonotype was recorded many times. This chain links TRBV5-1 with TRBJ1-1, with TRBD1 matching over 9 bases. This CDR3 spans 18 amino acids. The junction had 14 bases not matched to a gene; V was cut back by 3 bases and J by 2 bases. Looked up from germline, CDR1 is SGHRS and CDR2 is YFSETQ. CDR3 protein: CASSWGMGTQGANTEAFF. The DNA of the CDR3 is TGCGCCAGCAGCTGGGGAATGGGCACACAGGGGGCAAACACTGAAGCTTTCTTT.

This clonotype was seen repeatedly, ten times or more. The chain recombines TRBV4-1 with TRBJ1-1, with D perhaps matching TRBD1 (6 bases). V lost 4 bases, J lost 4 bases, and 16 bases lay in between. Germline CDR1 is MGHRA and CDR2 is YSYEKL. This CDR3 contains 15 residues. DNA for the CDR3: TGCGCCAGCAGCCCCGTAGGACAGAGGGGCACTGAAGCTTTCTTT. Protein sequence: CASSPVGQRGTEAFF.

This clonotype was seen many times. The J gene is TRBJ1-4, the V gene TRBV20-1; D is ambiguous. Germline CDR1 reads DFQATT; CDR2 reads SNEGSKA (reference sequence). The V gene lost 0 bases and the J gene lost 0 bases, with 2 bases spanning the gap. The CDR3 sequence is 13 residues long. As DNA, the CDR3 is TGCAGTGCTAGAGATGCAACTAATGAAAAACTGTTTTTT. It translates to CSARDATNEKLFF.

This clonotype was detected ten times or more. CDR3 residues: CSVGVDRNTGELFF. The CDR3, as DNA: TGCAGCGTTGGTGTGGACCGGAACACCGGGGAGCTGTTTTTT. V is TRBV29-1 and J is TRBJ2-2; D is ambiguous. The CDR3 is 14 amino acids. Germline lookup yields CDR1 SQVTM and CDR2 ANQGSEA. V lost 4 bases, J lost 1 base, and 10 bases lay in between.

This clonotype was detected only a few times. The chain employs TRBV20-1 and TRBJ2-5; D assignment may be TRBD1 or TRBD2 (6 bases each). Per germline, CDR1 DFQATT and CDR2 SNEGSKA (reference sequence). This CDR3 has 13 residues. V gave up 5 bases and J gave up 5 bases, with 15 bases separating them. CDR3 in DNA: TGCAGTGCTCCCATAGGGGGGATCGAGACCCAGTACTTC. Translating it yields CSAPIGGIETQYF.

There are many counts of this clonotype. The junction differs from germline at one of its ends, possibly a read error. This chain connects TRBV4-1 to TRBJ2-1; TRBD1 or TRBD2 may be the D gene (6 bases each). This CDR3 is 16 amino acids long. The germline V gene has CDR1 MGHRA and CDR2 YSYEKL. CDR3 protein: CASTQGGTGRYNEQFF. In nucleotides, the CDR3 is TGCGCCAGCACCCAAGGGGGGACGGGGCGGTACAATGAGCAGTTCTTC.

This clonotype has a count of ten or more. In nucleotides, the CDR3 is TGTGCCACCAGTGATTGGACAGCAGAGACCCAGTACTTC. This gives the protein CATSDWTAETQYF. This chain connects TRBV24-1 to TRBJ2-5, with D possibly matching TRBD1 (6 bases). Trimming shortened V by 2 bases and J by 4 bases, and 7 bases separated the two germline ends. The germline V gene has CDR1 KGHDR and CDR2 SFDVKD. CDR3 length equals 13 residues.

The gene calls are TRBV7-2 and TRBJ2-5; TRBD2 matches at 8 bases. The V gene's germline CDR1 is SGHTA and CDR2 FQGNSA. This CDR3 has 16 residues. J was trimmed by 5 bases and V by 0 bases; bases with no gene match: 8. The CDR3: CASSLAFAGGAETQYF. Written as DNA, the CDR3 is TGTGCCAGCAGCTTAGCGTTTGCCGGGGGGGCGGAGACCCAGTACTTC.

The rearrangement links TRBV3-2 to TRBJ2-7; the table's D call TRBD1 went unverified against the DNA. TRBV3-2 is a pseudogene segment. The CDR3 consists of 15 residues. In DNA, the CDR3 is TGTGCCAGCAGCCAAGATGACGGGGGGGCCTACGAGCAGTACTTC. It codes for CASSQDDGGAYEQYF.

This sequence joins TRBV15 and TRBJ2-1; TRBD2 agrees at 7 bases. The junction had 6 bases not matched to a gene; V was cut back by 5 bases and J by 2 bases. The germline gives CDR1 LNHNV, CDR2 YYDKDF (reference sequence). The CDR3 has 15 residues. Written as DNA, the CDR3 is TGTGCCACCAGCGACACCGGGACTACCTACAATGAGCAGTTCTTC. It translates to CATSDTGTTYNEQFF.

In this sample, this clonotype turned up many times. In nucleotides, the CDR3 is TGTGCCAGCAGTTCTCCTCCGACTAGCGGGGTGTCTCGAAACCAGTACTTC. It specifies CASSSPPTSGVSRNQYF. The chain joins TRBV27 to TRBJ2-5; TRBD2 matches at 11 bases. The V segment lost 4 bases and the J segment 10 bases; nucleotides outside the gene matches: 17. The germline gives CDR1 MNHEY, CDR2 SMNVEV (reference sequence). The length of the CDR3 is 17 residues.

This chain connects TRBV5-6 to TRBJ2-3; 11 nucleotides align to TRBD2. The J segment lost 0 bases and the V segment lost 5 bases, leaving 5 bases of the junction unmatched. Germline V lookup: CDR1 SGHDT, CDR2 YYEEEE. The CDR3 is 16 amino acids. The CDR3 sequence is CASRQRTSGSTDTQYF. For the CDR3, the DNA is TGTGCCAGCAGACAACGGACTAGCGGGAGCACAGATACGCAGTATTTT.

The rearrangement uses TRBV7-8 and TRBJ1-5; D unclear. Germline V gives CDR1 SGHVS, CDR2 FQNEAQ. CDR3 length: 17 amino acids. The V and J ends lost 1 base and 2 bases respectively, with 15 bases between them. Here the CDR3 DNA reads TGTGCCAGCAGCTTAGGGCGGTTTACACGAGGCAATCAGCCCCAGCATTTT. Its protein is CASSLGRFTRGNQPQHF.

This clonotype was seen ten or more times. The CDR3: CATRSTTGVDTQYF. The CDR3 DNA sequence: TGTGCCACCAGGTCTACCACGGGGGTCGATACGCAGTATTTT. J is TRBJ2-3 and V is TRBV24-1; maybe TRBD2 (6 bases). V lost 7 bases and J 6 bases, leaving 16 bases between the germline ends. Germline assignment: CDR1 KGHDR and CDR2 SFDVKD. The CDR3 contains 14 residues.

In regard to this clonotype: Without the conserved terminal phenylalanine or tryptophan, this CDR3 likely stems from a read error. The chain couples TRBV5-4 to TRBJ1-1, with D unclear. Trimming left V 6 bases short and J 1 base short, with 16 bases between. The CDR3 runs 15 residues. Per germline, CDR1 SGHNT and CDR2 YYREEE (reference sequence). The CDR3 bases are TGTGCCAGCAATGAGGCCGGACGGCAGAACACTGAAGCTTTCATT. Its translation: CASNEAGRQNTEAFI.

The table lists this clonotype with many counts. The chain links TRBV7-9 to TRBJ2-2; D gene uncertain. The ends were cut back, 2 bases at V and 3 bases at J, with 10 bases in the middle. Germline V lookup: CDR1 SEHNR, CDR2 FQNEAQ (reference sequence). The CDR3 is 15 residues long. The DNA for the CDR3 is TGTGCCAGCAGCTTAAAAGGGCTGCACACCGGGGAGCTGTTTTTT. Its protein product is CASSLKGLHTGELFF.

V is TRBV7-2 and J is TRBJ2-5; D might be TRBD2 (5 bases). CDR3 size: 17 residues. V lost 2 bases, J lost 1 base, and 17 bases lay in between. From germline, CDR1 is SGHTA and CDR2 FQGNSA. DNA for the CDR3: TGTGCCAGCAGCTTAAGCGCACCAGCGGCGATCCAAGAGACCCAGTACTTC. It yields the protein CASSLSAPAAIQETQYF.

This clonotype was picked up a small number of times. The rearrangement uses TRBV20-1 and TRBJ2-2; 8 bases map to TRBD1. CDR3 length: 16 amino acids. The junction had 4 bases not matched to a gene; V was cut back by 0 bases and J by 1 base. Germline V gene data show CDR1 as DFQATT and CDR2 as SNEGSKA (reference sequence). The CDR3 DNA reads as TGCAGTGCTAGAGATTGGGGACAGGTGAACACCGGGGAGCTGTTTTTT. It is translated as CSARDWGQVNTGELFF.

This clonotype has at least ten counts. V usage is TRBV7-7 and J usage is TRBJ2-2, with D perhaps TRBD2 (5 bases). Germline V gives CDR1 SSHAT, CDR2 FNYEAQ (reference sequence). V was cut by 5 bases and J by 8 bases, with 15 bases left in between. There are 14 residues in the CDR3. The CDR3 DNA reads TGTGCCAGCAGCCCCGGACGGGCGGGTGGGGAGCTGTTTTTT. Protein sequence: CASSPGRAGGELFF.

Only a few counts were recorded for this clonotype. This chain joins TRBV7-9 and TRBJ1-3, with 7 bases fitting TRBD1. Per germline, CDR1 SEHNR and CDR2 FQNEAQ (reference sequence). The CDR3 has 15 residues. Losses at the gene ends were 8 bases for V and 3 bases for J; bases not matched to a gene: 10. In nucleotides, the CDR3 is TGTGCCAGCCATGGACAGGACGACAATGGAAACACCATATATTTT. As protein: CASHGQDDNGNTIYF.

The chain joins TRBV25-1 to TRBJ1-2; possible D gene TRBD1, 5 bases. Germline CDR1 and CDR2: MGHDK and SYGVNS. The V gene lost 1 base and the J gene lost 5 bases, with 8 bases spanning the gap. The CDR3 spans 13 residues. The CDR3 spells CASSEWGVYGYTF. Written as DNA, the CDR3 is TGTGCCAGCAGTGAATGGGGCGTATATGGCTACACCTTC.

There are many counts of this clonotype. The rearrangement uses TRBV12-3 or TRBV12-4 and TRBJ2-3, with 9 nucleotides matching TRBD1. V shed 10 bases, J shed 9 bases, and the junction held 5 bases outside the gene matches. This CDR3 has 11 amino acids. The CDR3 sequence: CATDRGRTQYF. Here the CDR3 DNA reads TGTGCCACGGACAGGGGACGGACGCAGTATTTT.

The chain recombines TRBV7-8 with TRBJ2-5; TRBD2 matches 7 bases. Germline CDR1 SGHVS, CDR2 FQNEAQ. After removal of 7 bases from V and 2 bases from J, the junction contained 16 bases not matched to a gene. CDR3 length: 17 amino acids. This CDR3 is CASTSPSGGQPQETQYF. The CDR3 bases are TGTGCCAGCACCTCCCCATCGGGAGGCCAGCCGCAAGAGACCCAGTACTTC.

There are a few counts of this clonotype. The CDR3 sequence is CASSPGASYEQYV. CDR3 nucleotides: TGTGCCAGCAGTCCGGGGGCCTCCTACGAGCAGTACGTC. The chain couples TRBV27 to TRBJ2-7; perhaps D is TRBD1 or TRBD2 (6 bases each). The CDR3 is 13 residues long. Trimming took off 5 bases at V and 0 bases at J, with 8 bases between the two ends. Germline-derived CDR1 and CDR2 are MNHEY and SMNVEV (reference sequence).

This chain links TRBV28 with TRBJ2-7; possible D gene TRBD2, 5 bases. Germline CDR1 MDHEN, CDR2 SYDVKM. The V end lost 8 bases, the J end lost 0 bases, and 8 bases lay between the germline ends. CDR3 length equals 12 residues. The CDR3 here is CASATSSYEQYV. The DNA of the CDR3 is TGTGCCAGCGCAACTAGCTCCTACGAGCAGTACGTC.

There are many counts of this clonotype. This rearrangement joins TRBV14 to TRBJ2-7; D is undetermined. CDR3 length equals 13 residues. Trimming stripped 2 bases from V and 3 bases from J, with 8 bases between. CDR1 is SGHDN, CDR2 FVKESK, per germline. This CDR3 reads CASSQLGYYEQYF. CDR3 DNA sequence: TGTGCCAGCAGCCAACTAGGTTACTACGAGCAGTACTTC.

There are many counts of this clonotype. The chain recombines TRBV12-3 or TRBV12-4 with TRBJ1-4, with D possibly being TRBD1 (6 bases). V lost 2 bases, J lost 7 bases, and 11 bases lay in between. This CDR3 region has 14 residues. The CDR3: CASSLRGGGEKLFF. The CDR3 DNA is TGTGCCAGCAGTTTACGGGGGGGCGGTGAAAAACTGTTTTTT.

This clonotype was found many times. The chain joins TRBV9 to TRBJ1-1, with 7 bases identical to TRBD1. This CDR3 contains 14 residues. The V gene's germline CDR1 is SGDLS and CDR2 YYNGEE. Trimming at V came to 3 bases and at J to 4 bases, leaving 6 bases not matched to a gene. Here the CDR3 reads CASSGNRGGTEAFF. As DNA, the CDR3 is TGTGCCAGCAGCGGTAACAGGGGAGGCACTGAAGCTTTCTTT.